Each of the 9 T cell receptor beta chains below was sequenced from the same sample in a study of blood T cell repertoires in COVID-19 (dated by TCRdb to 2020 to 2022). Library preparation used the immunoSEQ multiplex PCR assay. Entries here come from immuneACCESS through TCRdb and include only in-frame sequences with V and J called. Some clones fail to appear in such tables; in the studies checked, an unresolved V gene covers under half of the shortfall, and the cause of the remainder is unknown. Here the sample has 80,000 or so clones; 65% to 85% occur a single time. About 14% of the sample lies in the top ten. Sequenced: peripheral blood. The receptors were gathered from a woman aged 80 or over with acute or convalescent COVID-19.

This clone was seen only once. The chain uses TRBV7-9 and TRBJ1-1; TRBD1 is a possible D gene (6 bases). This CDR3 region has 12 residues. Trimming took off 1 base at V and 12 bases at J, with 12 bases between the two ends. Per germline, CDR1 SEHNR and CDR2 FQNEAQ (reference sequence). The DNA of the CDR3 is TGTGCCAGCAGCTTAGGTGCCAGGGGCCCTTTCTTT. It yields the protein CASSLGARGPFF.

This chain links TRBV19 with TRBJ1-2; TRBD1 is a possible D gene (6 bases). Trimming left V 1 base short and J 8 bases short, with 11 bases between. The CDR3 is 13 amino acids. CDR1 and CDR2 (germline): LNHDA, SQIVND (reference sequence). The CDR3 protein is CASSIVPGEGYTF. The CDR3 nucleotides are TGTGCCAGTAGTATAGTCCCAGGGGAAGGCTACACCTTC.

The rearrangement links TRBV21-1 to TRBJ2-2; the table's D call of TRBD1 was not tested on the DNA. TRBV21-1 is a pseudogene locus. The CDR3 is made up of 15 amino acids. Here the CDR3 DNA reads TGTGCCAGCAGCAAAGGGGGGCCGCGGCCCGGGGAGCTGTTTTTT. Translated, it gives CASSKGGPRPGELFF.

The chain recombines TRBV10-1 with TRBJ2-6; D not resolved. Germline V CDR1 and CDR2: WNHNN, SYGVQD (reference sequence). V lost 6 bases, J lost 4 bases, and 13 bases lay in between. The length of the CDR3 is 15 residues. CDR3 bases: TGCGCCAGCAGAGCCGGAGTGAGAGGGGCCAACGTCCTGACTTTC. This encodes CASRAGVRGANVLTF.

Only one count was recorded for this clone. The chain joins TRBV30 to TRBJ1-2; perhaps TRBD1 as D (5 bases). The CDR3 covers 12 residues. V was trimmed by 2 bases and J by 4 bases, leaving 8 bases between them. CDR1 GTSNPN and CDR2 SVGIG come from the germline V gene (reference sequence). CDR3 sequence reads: CAWSFQGYGYTF. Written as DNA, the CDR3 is TGTGCCTGGAGTTTTCAGGGCTATGGCTACACCTTC.

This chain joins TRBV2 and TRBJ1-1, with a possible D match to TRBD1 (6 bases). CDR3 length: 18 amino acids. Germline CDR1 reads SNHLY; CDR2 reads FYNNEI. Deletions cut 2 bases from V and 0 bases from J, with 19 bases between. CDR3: CASSERAGAMSMNTEAFF. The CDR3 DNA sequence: TGTGCCAGCAGTGAACGGGCAGGGGCTATGAGTATGAACACTGAAGCTTTCTTT. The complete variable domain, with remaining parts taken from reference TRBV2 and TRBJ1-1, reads EPEVTQTPSHQVTQMGQEVILRCVPISNHLYFYWYRQILGQKVEFLVSFYNNEISEKSEIFDDQFSVERPDGSNFTLKIRSTKLEDSAMYFCASSERAGAMSMNTEAFFGQGTRLTVV.

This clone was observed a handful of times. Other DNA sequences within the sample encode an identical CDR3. In DNA form, the CDR3 reads TGTGCCAGCAGCTTAAGACAGGTTAACACTGAAGCTTTCTTT. This sequence encodes CASSLRQVNTEAFF. This chain uses TRBV7-9 with TRBJ1-1; a weak D match, TRBD1 (6 bases). Trimming shortened V by 2 bases and J by 2 bases, and 9 bases separated the two germline ends. This CDR3 is 14 amino acids long. CDR1 and CDR2 (germline): SEHNR, FQNEAQ (reference sequence). The variable domain in full, with the rest retrieved from reference TRBV7-9 and TRBJ1-1, is DTGVSQNPRHKITKRGQNVTFRCDPISEHNRLYWYRQTLGQGPEFLTYFQNEAQLEKSRLLSDRFSAERPKGSFSTLEIQRTEQGDSAMYLCASSLRQVNTEAFFGQGTRLTVV.

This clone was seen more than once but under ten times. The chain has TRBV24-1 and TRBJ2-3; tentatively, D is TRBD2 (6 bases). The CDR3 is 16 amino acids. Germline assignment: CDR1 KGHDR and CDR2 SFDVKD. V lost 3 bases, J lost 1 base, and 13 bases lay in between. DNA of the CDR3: TGTGCCACCAGTGATCCCTGGACGGGGGGCACAGATACGCAGTATTTT. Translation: CATSDPWTGGTDTQYF.

The CDR3 loop is CASSMAWEMDTQYF. CDR3 coding DNA: TGTGCCAGTAGTATGGCCTGGGAGATGGATACGCAGTATTTT. This sequence joins TRBV19 and TRBJ2-3, with D possibly being TRBD2 (5 bases). V was clipped by 3 bases and J by 6 bases, with 13 bases between them. The CDR3 runs 14 residues. CDR1 LNHDA and CDR2 SQIVND come from the germline V gene (reference sequence). Full variable domain (outside the CDR3, taken from reference TRBV19 and TRBJ2-3): DGGITQSPKYLFRKEGQNVTLSCEQNLNHDAMYWYRQDPGQGLRLIYYSQIVNDFQKGDIAEGYSVSREKKESFPLTVTSAQKNPTAFYLCASSMAWEMDTQYFGPGTRLTVL.